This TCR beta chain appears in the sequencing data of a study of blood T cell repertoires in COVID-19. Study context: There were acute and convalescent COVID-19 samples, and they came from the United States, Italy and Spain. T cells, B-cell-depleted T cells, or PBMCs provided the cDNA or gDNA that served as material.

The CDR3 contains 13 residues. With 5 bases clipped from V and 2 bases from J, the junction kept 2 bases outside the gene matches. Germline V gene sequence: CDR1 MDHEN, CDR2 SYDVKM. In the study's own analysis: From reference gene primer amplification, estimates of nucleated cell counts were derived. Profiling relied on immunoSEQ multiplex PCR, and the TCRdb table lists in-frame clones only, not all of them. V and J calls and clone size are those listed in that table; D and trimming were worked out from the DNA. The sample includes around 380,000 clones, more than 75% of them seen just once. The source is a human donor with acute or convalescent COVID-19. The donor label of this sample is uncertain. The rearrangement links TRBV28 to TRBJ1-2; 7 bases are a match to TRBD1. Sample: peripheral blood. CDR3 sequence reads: CASSVGQNYGYTF. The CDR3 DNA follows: TGTGCCAGCAGTGTGGGACAGAACTATGGCTACACCTTC.